The rows below give T cell receptor beta chains drawn from one sample of a study of blood T cell repertoires in COVID-19. This table comes from immunoSEQ multiplex PCR, and its TCRdb copy is limited to in-frame clones, with some not included. The data hold 200,000 to 300,000 clones, with around 87% observed a single time. The material sequenced was peripheral blood. These receptors were taken from a woman between 50 and 59 years old with acute or convalescent COVID-19. Both conserved end residues are part of each CDR3. Fields, in order: V gene, D gene, J gene, clone size, CDR3 DNA, CDR3 protein. A D gene is named only where the DNA matches it firmly. Not every row has a clone size; where given, it reads once, few, many or a size class.

TRBV7-2	NA	TRBJ2-2	once	TGTGCCAGCAGCTTACTACGTCTTAACACCGGGGAGCTGTTTTTT	CASSLLRLNTGELFF
TRBV5-3	TRBD1	TRBJ1-5	NA	TGTGCCAGAAGCTTGGAACAGGGGGGTCAGCCCCAGCATTTT	CARSLEQGGQPQHF
TRBV10-3	NA	TRBJ1-1	NA	TGTGCCATCAGTGAGATCCAGAACACTGAAGCTTTCTTT	CAISEIQNTEAFF
TRBV7-2	NA	TRBJ2-3	NA	TGTGCCAGCAGCCCAAGCGGAAGGACAGATACGCAGTATTTT	CASSPSGRTDTQYF
TRBV5-1	NA	TRBJ1-2	NA	TGCGCCAGCAGCCCGACAGCCTCCTATGGCTACACCTTC	CASSPTASYGYTF
TRBV5-4	NA	TRBJ2-2	NA	TGTGCCAGCAGCTTGGGACTAGTCTCCGGGGAGCTGTTTTTT	CASSLGLVSGELFF
TRBV20-1	NA	TRBJ1-2	NA	TGCAGTGTAAACCGAGGATATGGCTACACCTTC	CSVNRGYGYTF
TRBV7-6	NA	TRBJ1-1	NA	TGTGCCAGCAGCCCGGGGGGTGGGACTGAAGCTTTCTTT	CASSPGGGTEAFF
TRBV5-5	TRBD1	TRBJ1-5	NA	TGTGCCAGCAGCTTGGAGTGGGACAGGGGGCGCTTTCAGCCCCAGCATTTT	CASSLEWDRGRFQPQHF
TRBV7-9	NA	TRBJ1-1	NA	TGTGCCAGCAGCTTCGACAACATGAACACTGAAGCTTTCTTT	CASSFDNMNTEAFF
TRBV28	NA	TRBJ1-2	NA	TGTGCCAGCACCCCGACGGGAAGCCAAGGCTACACCTTC	CASTPTGSQGYTF
TRBV29-1	NA	TRBJ2-3	NA	TGCAGCGGCGGGACAGAGAACACAGATACGCAGTATTTT	CSGGTENTDTQYF
TRBV29-1	NA	TRBJ2-2	few	TGCAGCGCGAAAGAGCGTAGAGTAACCGGGGAGCTGTTTTTT	CSAKERRVTGELFF
TRBV9	NA	TRBJ2-1	NA	TGTGCCAGCAGCTCCGGCTACAATGAGCAGTTCTTC	CASSSGYNEQFF
TRBV2	TRBD1	TRBJ1-3	NA	TGTGCCAGCAGCTCACAGGGGATCTCTGGAAACACCATATATTTT	CASSSQGISGNTIYF
TRBV4-1	TRBD1	TRBJ2-5	NA	TGCGCCAGCAGCCCCACCGGGACAGCTCAAGAGACCCAGTACTTC	CASSPTGTAQETQYF
TRBV6-1	NA	TRBJ2-7	once	TGTGCCAGCAGTGAAGCGGGCAGAGCCTACGAGCAGTACTTC	CASSEAGRAYEQYF
TRBV21-1	NA	TRBJ2-1	NA	TGTGCCAGCAGCAAAGACCCGCGCCCAGACAGCGGGAGGGCGGTCCGGCAGTTCTTC	CASSKDPRPDSGRAVRQFF
TRBV15	TRBD2	TRBJ2-7	NA	TGTGCCACCAGCAGGGGCAAGGGACTAGCGGGCTACGAGCAGTACTTC	CATSRGKGLAGYEQYF
TRBV11-2	TRBD1	TRBJ2-1	NA	TGTGCCAGCAGCAGCCGTGACAGGGGGGACCTTCGCAATGAGCAGTTCTTC	CASSSRDRGDLRNEQFF
TRBV7-2	NA	TRBJ2-1	NA	TGTGCCAGCAGCTTAGTCGGGAGCTCCTACAATGAGCAGTTCTTC	CASSLVGSSYNEQFF
TRBV28	TRBD1	TRBJ1-2	NA	TGTGCCAGCAGTGAGACAGGGGGCTCGGACTATGGCTACACCTTC	CASSETGGSDYGYTF
TRBV5-8	NA	TRBJ2-7	NA	TGTGCCAGCAGCTTGGTGAGAAGGGGGTCGGGCGAGCAGTACTTC	CASSLVRRGSGEQYF
TRBV2	TRBD1	TRBJ1-3	NA	TGTGCCACCATCGCGGACAGGCCTCCGTCGGGCAACACCATATATTTT	CATIADRPPSGNTIYF
TRBV4-1	NA	TRBJ1-3	NA	TGCGCCAGCAGCCAAAGACAGTTTGGAAACACCATATATTTT	CASSQRQFGNTIYF
TRBV3-1/TRBV3-2	TRBD1	TRBJ2-2	NA	TGTGCCAGCACCAGACAGGGGAACACCGGGGAGCTGTTTTTT	CASTRQGNTGELFF
TRBV7-2	NA	TRBJ1-1	NA	TGTGCCAGCAGCTTAGACAGGGTGACGGCTTTCTTT	CASSLDRVTAFF
TRBV28	NA	TRBJ2-1	NA	TGTGCCAGCAGTTCCCTAGCGAGATCCTACAATGAGCAGTTCTTC	CASSSLARSYNEQFF
TRBV18	TRBD1	TRBJ1-1	NA	TGTGCCAGCTCCCGACAGGGGGTGAACACTGAAGCTTTCTTT	CASSRQGVNTEAFF
TRBV11-2	TRBD2	TRBJ2-3	NA	TGTGCCAGCAGCTTAGTTGGGACTAGCGGGAGTGCAGATACGCAGTATTTT	CASSLVGTSGSADTQYF
TRBV7-3	NA	TRBJ2-1	NA	TGTGCCAGCAGCGCAGTAGGAGGCTCCTACAATGAGCAGTTCTTC	CASSAVGGSYNEQFF
TRBV5-4	NA	TRBJ2-7	NA	TGTGCCAGCAGCTTGGCGCGGGCCCCCTCGAGGGAGCAGTACTTC	CASSLARAPSREQYF
TRBV5-1	NA	TRBJ2-5	few	TGCGCCAGCAGCTTGGTGCGGGACGCCCAAGAGACCCAGTACTTC	CASSLVRDAQETQYF
TRBV3-1/TRBV3-2	TRBD2	TRBJ2-3	NA	TGTGCCAGCAGCCAAGACCGCCTAGCGGGTTTAGATACGCAGTATTTT	CASSQDRLAGLDTQYF
TRBV10-1	NA	TRBJ2-7	NA	TGCGCCAGCAGTGTGGGGGGAGACTTTCTCGTCTACGAGCAGTACTTC	CASSVGGDFLVYEQYF
TRBV5-1	NA	TRBJ2-7	NA	TGCGCCAGCAGCACCAGGACTTCAACCTACGAGCAGTACTTC	CASSTRTSTYEQYF
TRBV5-1	NA	TRBJ1-5	NA	TGCGCCAGCAGCTTGGTGGCCTCCCAGGGGCAGCCCCAGCATTTT	CASSLVASQGQPQHF
TRBV7-2	TRBD1	TRBJ2-3	NA	TGTGCCAGCAGGCGGACAGGGGGCACAGATACGCAGTATTTT	CASRRTGGTDTQYF
TRBV25-1	TRBD1	TRBJ1-4	NA	TGTGCCAGCAGTAGCTCCCCGGGACAGGGAGCCGAAAAACTGTTTTTT	CASSSSPGQGAEKLFF
TRBV7-2	TRBD1	TRBJ1-2	once	TGTGCCAGCAGCGGGGACAGGGGCTATGGCTACACCTTC	CASSGDRGYGYTF
TRBV28	TRBD2	TRBJ2-3	NA	TGTGCCAGCAGTCCGGGGGGACTAGCTAGGGATACGCAGTATTTT	CASSPGGLARDTQYF
TRBV7-3	TRBD1	TRBJ2-1	NA	TGTGCCAGCAGCTTCGGGACAGGGGGCTTAAATGAGCAGTTCTTC	CASSFGTGGLNEQFF
TRBV9	NA	TRBJ2-2	once	TGTGCCACAGGGATAAACACCGGGGAGCTGTTTTTT	CATGINTGELFF
TRBV19	NA	TRBJ1-6	many	TGTGCCAGTACCAGGGCTTATAATTCACCCCTCCACTTT	CASTRAYNSPLHF
TRBV9	NA	TRBJ2-5	NA	TGTGCCAGCAGCATGACTACCCAAGAGACCCAGTACTTC	CASSMTTQETQYF
TRBV29-1	TRBD1	TRBJ2-5	NA	TGCAGCGTCACACGGACAGGTGCAGAGACCCAGTACTTC	CSVTRTGAETQYF